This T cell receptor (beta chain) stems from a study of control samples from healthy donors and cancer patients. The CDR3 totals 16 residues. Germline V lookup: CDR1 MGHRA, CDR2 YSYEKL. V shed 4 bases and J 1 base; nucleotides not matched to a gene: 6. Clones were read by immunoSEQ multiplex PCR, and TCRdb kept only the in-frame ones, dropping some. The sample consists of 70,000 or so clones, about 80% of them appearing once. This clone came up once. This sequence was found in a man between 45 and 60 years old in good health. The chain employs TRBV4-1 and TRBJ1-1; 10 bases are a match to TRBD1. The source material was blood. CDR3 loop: CASSPSDRGANTEAFF. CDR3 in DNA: TGCGCCAGCAGCCCCTCGGACAGGGGGGCGAACACTGAAGCTTTCTTT.